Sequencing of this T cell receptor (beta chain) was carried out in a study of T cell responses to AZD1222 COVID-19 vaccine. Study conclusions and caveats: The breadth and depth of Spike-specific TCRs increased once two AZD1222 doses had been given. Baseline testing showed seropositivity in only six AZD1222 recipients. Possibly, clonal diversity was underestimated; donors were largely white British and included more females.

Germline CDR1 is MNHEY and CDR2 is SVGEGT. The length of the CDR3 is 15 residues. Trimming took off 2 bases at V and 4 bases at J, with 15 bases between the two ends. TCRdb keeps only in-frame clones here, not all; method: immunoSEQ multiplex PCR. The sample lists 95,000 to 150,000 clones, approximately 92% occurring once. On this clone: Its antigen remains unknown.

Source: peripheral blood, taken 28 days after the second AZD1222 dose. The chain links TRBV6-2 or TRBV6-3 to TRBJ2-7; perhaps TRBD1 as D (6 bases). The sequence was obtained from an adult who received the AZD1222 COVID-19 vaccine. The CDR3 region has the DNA TGTGCCAGCAGTTACAACAGGGAAATGAGGTACGAGCAGTACTTC. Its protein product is CASSYNREMRYEQYF.